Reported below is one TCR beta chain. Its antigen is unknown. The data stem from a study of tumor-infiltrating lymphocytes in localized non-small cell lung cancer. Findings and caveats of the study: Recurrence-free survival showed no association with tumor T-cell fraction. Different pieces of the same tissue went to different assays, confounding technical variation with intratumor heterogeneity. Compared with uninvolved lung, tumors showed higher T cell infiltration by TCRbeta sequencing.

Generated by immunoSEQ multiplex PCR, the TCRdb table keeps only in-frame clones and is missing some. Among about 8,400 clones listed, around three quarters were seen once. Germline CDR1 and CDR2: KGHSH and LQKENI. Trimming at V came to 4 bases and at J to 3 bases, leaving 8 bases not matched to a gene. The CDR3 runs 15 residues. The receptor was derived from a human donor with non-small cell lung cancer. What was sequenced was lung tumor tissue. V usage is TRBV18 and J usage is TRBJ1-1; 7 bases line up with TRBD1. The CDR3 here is CASSRYQGQDTEAFF. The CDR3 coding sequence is TGTGCCAGCTCACGCTACCAAGGACAGGACACTGAAGCTTTCTTT.